What follows are 31 T cell receptor beta chains derived from one specimen sequenced in a study of blood T cells in healthy people across ages. A J-beta primer mix and a sample-barcoded 5' primer were used in a second PCR of about 6 to 12 cycles. TCRdb reprocessed the 5' RACE reads with MiXCR, giving one entry per CDR3 protein. The table records about 800,000 distinct CDR3 sequences, 20% to 25% of them present only once. This sample was shared with a second study, whose subject was T cells of mothers and their children.

The sequencing sample was made of blood. These receptors all stem from a boy between 10 and 17 years old in good health.

This clonotype was seen only a few times. The V and J genes are TRBV6-2 or TRBV6-3 and TRBJ2-1, with D perhaps matching TRBD2 (6 bases). CDR1 and CDR2 (germline): MNHEY, SVGEGT. The CDR3 has 15 residues. The V and J ends lost 5 bases and 7 bases respectively, with 18 bases between them. CDR3 bases: TGTGCCAGCAGTAAAGTGGGAGGCTTAGTAAATGAGCAGTTCTTC. Translating it yields CASSKVGGLVNEQFF.

This clonotype was seen a handful of times. The J gene is TRBJ2-5, the V gene TRBV29-1; 11 bases match TRBD2. The DNA end lines up better with TRBJ2-7; the J call may be wrong. The germline CDR1 and CDR2 sequences are SQVTM and ANQGSEA. The CDR3 consists of 13 residues. For the CDR3, the DNA is TGCAGCGTTCTCCTAGCGGGAGGCCACGAGCAGTACTTC. This encodes CSVLLAGGHEQYF.

The rearrangement links TRBV20-1 to TRBJ2-7; D might be TRBD2 (5 bases). Germline CDR1 DFQATT, CDR2 SNEGSKA (reference sequence). The CDR3 runs 13 residues. V was clipped by 2 bases and J by 4 bases, with 12 bases between them. The CDR3 DNA is TGCAGTGCTAGAATAGAGGGAATTTACGAGCAGTACTTC. Encoded protein: CSARIEGIYEQYF.

The CDR3 is CASSPDRVYHEQYF. CDR3 in DNA: TGTGCCAGCTCACCGGACAGGGTTTACCACGAGCAGTACTTC. The chain uses TRBV18 and TRBJ2-5, with 8 bases that match TRBD1. The assigned J gene may be wrong: the sequence end matches TRBJ2-7 better. CDR1 is KGHSH and CDR2 is LQKENI in the germline V gene. The CDR3 has 14 residues.

The rearrangement joins TRBV6-6 to TRBJ2-3; tentative D call: TRBD2 (6 bases). The germline V and J ends were trimmed by 0 bases and 0 bases, with 7 bases remaining between them. The CDR3 has 15 amino acids. CDR1 and CDR2 from the germline V gene are MNHNY and SVGAGI (reference sequence). The CDR3 region is CASSYSRGSTDTQYF. Written as DNA, the CDR3 is TGTGCCAGCAGTTACTCGCGGGGTAGCACAGATACGCAGTATTTT.

Regarding this clonotype: Germline and junction disagree at one end, which may indicate a read error. The rearrangement joins TRBV29-1 to TRBJ2-1; D is possibly TRBD1 or TRBD2 (6 bases each). In germline, CDR1 is SQVTM, CDR2 ANQGSEA. CDR3 length: 12 amino acids. The CDR3 sequence: CSVDRGVDERFF. As DNA, the CDR3 is TGCAGCGTTGATAGGGGGGTTGATGAGCGGTTCTTC.

This clonotype was counted a few times. The genes are TRBV15 and TRBJ2-5; TRBD2 might be the D (6 bases). CDR3 length: 15 amino acids. CDR1 LNHNV and CDR2 YYDKDF come from the germline V gene (reference sequence). The germline V and J ends were trimmed by 2 bases and 0 bases, with 10 bases remaining between them. CDR3 region: CATSRSRLDQETQYF. CDR3 bases: TGTGCCACCAGCAGATCCCGACTAGACCAAGAGACCCAGTACTTC. Filled out from reference TRBV15 and TRBJ2-5, the complete variable domain reads DAMVIQNPRYQVTQFGKPVTLSCSQTLNHNVMYWYQQKSSQAPKLLFHYYDKDFNNEADTPDNFQSRRPNTSFCFLDIRSPGLGDTAMYLCATSRSRLDQETQYFGPGTRLLVL.

J is TRBJ2-7 and V is TRBV20-1; TRBD1 matches at 10 bases. J lost 5 bases, V lost 7 bases, and 11 bases had no gene match. This CDR3 is 14 amino acids long. Germline-derived CDR1 and CDR2 are DFQATT and SNEGSKA (reference sequence). The CDR3 protein is CSVTHGTGAHEQYF. The DNA of the CDR3 is TGCAGTGTTACCCACGGGACAGGGGCCCACGAGCAGTACTTC.

The chain employs TRBV13 and TRBJ2-1; 7 bases fit TRBD2. Looked up from germline, CDR1 is PRHDT and CDR2 is FYEKMQ (reference sequence). V lost 5 bases to trimming and J lost 0 bases; unmatched junction nucleotides: 7. The CDR3 covers 16 residues. CDR3 sequence reads: CASSERLALSYNEQFF. The CDR3 DNA follows: TGTGCCAGCAGCGAAAGACTAGCCCTCTCCTACAATGAGCAGTTCTTC.

CDR3 region: CASTEGYRRAQETQYF. The CDR3, as DNA: TGTGCCAGCACTGAGGGGTACAGAAGAGCACAAGAGACCCAGTACTTC. This chain uses TRBV6-1 with TRBJ2-5; TRBD1 or TRBD2 may be the D gene (5 bases each). Trimming cost V 7 bases and J 2 bases, with 20 bases left between them. Germline V gene lookup returns CDR1 MNHNS and CDR2 SASEGT. This CDR3 has 16 residues.

This CDR3 is CASSLDGRRNIQYF. The CDR3 DNA follows: TGCGCCAGCAGCTTGGACGGGAGGAGGAACATTCAGTACTTC. The chain recombines TRBV5-1 with TRBJ2-4; 7 bases are shared with TRBD2. Germline loops: CDR1 SGHRS, CDR2 YFSETQ. V gave up 0 bases and J gave up 7 bases; unmatched junction bases: 4. The CDR3 has 14 amino acids.

The table lists this clonotype with many counts. The chain couples TRBV29-1 to TRBJ2-5, with a weak D call TRBD2 (5 bases). This CDR3 has 12 residues. V was shortened by 7 bases and J by 2 bases, with 11 bases between the two germline ends. CDR1 and CDR2 from the germline V gene are SQVTM and ANQGSEA. In DNA form, the CDR3 reads TGCAGCGCCCGGGGTGGGCAAGAGACCCAGTACTTC. Protein sequence: CSARGGQETQYF.

The rearrangement joins TRBV7-9 to TRBJ2-1; no clear D. Germline V gene data show CDR1 as SEHNR and CDR2 as FQNEAQ (reference sequence). The CDR3 spans 13 residues. The V end lost 3 bases, the J end lost 5 bases, and 8 bases lay between the germline ends. Here the CDR3 reads CASSFMRHNEQFF. CDR3 nucleotides: TGTGCCAGCAGCTTCATGAGACACAATGAGCAGTTCTTC.

This clonotype was detected only a few times. This rearrangement joins TRBV7-9 to TRBJ2-5, with 15 bases lining up with TRBD2. The J call may not be correct, given that the DNA end is closer to TRBJ2-7. The CDR3 totals 17 residues. The germline gives CDR1 SEHNR, CDR2 FQNEAQ (reference sequence). This CDR3 reads CASSPGTSGRSFYEQYF. The CDR3 bases are TGTGCCAGCAGCCCGGGGACTAGCGGGAGGTCTTTCTACGAGCAGTACTTC.

In its sample, this clonotype was seen a few times. The V gene is TRBV28, the J gene TRBJ1-1; possible D gene TRBD1, 6 bases. This CDR3 contains 15 residues. The germline V gene has CDR1 MDHEN and CDR2 SYDVKM. The V end was cut by 2 bases, the J end by 2 bases, with 12 bases between. This chain's CDR3 is CASSLLWGPNTEAFF. CDR3 nucleotide sequence: TGTGCCAGCAGTTTACTGTGGGGGCCTAACACTGAAGCTTTCTTT.

This clonotype was observed a handful of times. This chain connects TRBV5-1 to TRBJ2-1; D tentatively reads TRBD1 or TRBD2 (6 bases each). Germline lookup yields CDR1 SGHRS and CDR2 YFSETQ. Trimming left V 1 base short and J 8 bases short, with 10 bases between. The CDR3 loop spans 13 amino acids. The CDR3 spells CASSLRGVDEQFF. The CDR3 DNA reads as TGCGCCAGCAGCTTGAGGGGGGTCGATGAGCAGTTCTTC.

The chain links TRBV6-5 to TRBJ1-2, with 7 bases identical to TRBD1. Trimming removed 5 bases from V and 3 bases from J; junction bases left unmatched: 12. Germline V gives CDR1 MNHEY, CDR2 SVGAGI. The CDR3 contains 16 residues. CDR3 region: CASSNDRVGSDYGYTF. The DNA for the CDR3 is TGTGCCAGCAGTAACGACAGGGTTGGTAGCGACTATGGCTACACCTTC.

The chain has TRBV6-6 and TRBJ2-2, with D unresolved. Germline values: CDR1 MNHNY, CDR2 SVGAGI (reference sequence). The CDR3 is 14 residues long. The V gene lost 0 bases and the J gene lost 3 bases, with 5 bases spanning the gap. The CDR3 DNA reads as TGTGCCAGCAGTTACTCGCCTGACACCGGGGAGCTGTTTTTT. This sequence encodes CASSYSPDTGELFF.

This clonotype was recorded a few times. The rearrangement joins TRBV5-1 to TRBJ2-1; 8 nucleotides match TRBD2. V lost 4 bases and J lost 9; bases outside the gene matches: 9. Germline V gene lookup returns CDR1 SGHRS and CDR2 YFSETQ. CDR3 length: 14 residues. The CDR3 coding sequence is TGCGCCAGCAGCCCCGGGACTAGTTGTGCTGAGCAGTTCTTC. Its translation is CASSPGTSCAEQFF.

The chain uses TRBV10-3 and TRBJ2-6; 11 positions match TRBD1. Judging by the DNA end, TRBJ2-7 fits better; the J call may be wrong. Germline-derived CDR1 and CDR2 are ENHRY and SYGVKD. This CDR3 is 16 amino acids long. In DNA form, the CDR3 reads TGTGCCATCAGTGAGGAGGGGGACAGGGGGTTCCACGAGCAGTACTTC. Translation: CAISEEGDRGFHEQYF.

This chain joins TRBV7-6 and TRBJ2-5, with a possible D match to TRBD2 (7 bases). Germline V gene data show CDR1 as SGHVS and CDR2 as FNYEAQ. The CDR3 has 16 amino acids. The V end was cut by 1 base, the J end by 5 bases, with 17 bases between. CDR3 amino acids: CASSLGWGGKMETQYF. As DNA, the CDR3 is TGTGCCAGCAGCTTAGGGTGGGGGGGCAAGATGGAGACCCAGTACTTC.

The chain employs TRBV28 and TRBJ2-7, with 10 positions matching TRBD2. CDR3 length: 18 amino acids. Looked up from germline, CDR1 is MDHEN and CDR2 is SYDVKM. V trimming: 3 bases; J trimming: 5 bases; junction bases outside the gene matches: 16. The CDR3 sequence: CASSFGFDLAGASNEQYF. Written as DNA, the CDR3 is TGTGCCAGCAGTTTTGGGTTCGATCTAGCGGGAGCTTCCAACGAGCAGTACTTC.

This chain uses TRBV5-4 with TRBJ2-1; 9 bases map to TRBD2. The DNA end favors TRBJ2-7, so the J call may be wrong. CDR1 is SGHNT, CDR2 YYREEE, per germline (reference sequence). The CDR3 extends over 17 amino acids. The CDR3 DNA sequence: TGTGCCAGCAGCTTGTCCCGACTAGCGGCTACCTCCTACGAGCAGTACTTC. The encoded protein is CASSLSRLAATSYEQYF.

This clonotype has a handful of counts. V is TRBV29-1 and J is TRBJ2-1; tentatively, D is TRBD1 (6 bases). Germline V CDR1 and CDR2: SQVTM, ANQGSEA. V lost 0 bases to trimming and J lost 4 bases, with 16 bases between them. The CDR3 runs 16 residues. This chain's CDR3 is CSVEDQLQGLYNEQFF. In DNA, the CDR3 is TGCAGCGTTGAAGATCAATTGCAGGGGCTGTACAATGAGCAGTTCTTC.

The V and J genes are TRBV20-1 and TRBJ1-5, with D perhaps matching TRBD1 (5 bases). Germline V lookup: CDR1 DFQATT, CDR2 SNEGSKA (reference sequence). Trimming left V 6 bases short and J 0 bases short, with 9 bases between. This CDR3 has 13 residues. The CDR3 coding sequence is TGCAGTGCAATCGGGACTAGCAATCAGCCCCAGCATTTT. Amino acid sequence: CSAIGTSNQPQHF.

The rearrangement links TRBV7-9 to TRBJ1-4; the D gene is possibly TRBD1 (6 bases). V lost 5 bases, J lost 4 bases, and 20 bases lay in between. The CDR3 loop spans 17 amino acids. Per the germline V gene, CDR1 is SEHNR and CDR2 is FQNEAQ (reference sequence). For the CDR3, the DNA is TGTGCCAGCAGCCCTTTGGCAGGACAGAACCTTAATGAAAAACTGTTTTTT. Its translation is CASSPLAGQNLNEKLFF.

The chain combines TRBV28 with TRBJ1-5, with D hard to call. Germline lookup yields CDR1 MDHEN and CDR2 SYDVKM. The CDR3 sequence is 13 residues long. The V and J ends lost 2 bases and 5 bases respectively, with 7 bases between them. The CDR3 nucleotides are TGTGCCAGCAGTTTAACGTTGGATCAGCCCCAGCATTTT. It specifies CASSLTLDQPQHF.

This clonotype was detected a few times. The V gene is TRBV7-2, the J gene TRBJ2-5; 8 nucleotides agree with TRBD2. The CDR3 covers 18 residues. V lost 6 bases and J lost 2; bases outside the gene matches: 17. The germline gives CDR1 SGHTA, CDR2 FQGNSA. CDR3 amino acids: CASRLQGWSLAGQETQYF. CDR3 bases: TGTGCCAGCAGGTTACAGGGTTGGAGCCTAGCGGGTCAAGAGACCCAGTACTTC.

The rearrangement joins TRBV27 to TRBJ2-5, with 7 bases matching TRBD2. J lost 5 bases, V lost 3 bases, and 9 bases had no gene match. CDR3 length: 15 amino acids. Germline V CDR1 and CDR2: MNHEY, SMNVEV (reference sequence). The CDR3 loop is CASSFRGSLWETQYF. The CDR3, as DNA: TGTGCCAGCAGTTTCCGCGGGAGTTTATGGGAGACCCAGTACTTC.

As for this clonotype: A junction end diverges from the germline sequence, so it may reflect a read error. The CDR3 nucleotides read TGTGCTAGCAGCCCGTCGACAGGGAGTATCAACGAGCAGTACTTC. Its protein is CASSPSTGSINEQYF. The V gene is TRBV7-7, the J gene TRBJ2-5; TRBD1 matches at 7 bases. Matching the DNA end better, TRBJ2-7 makes the J call doubtful. This CDR3 has 15 residues. CDR1 and CDR2 (germline): SSHAT, FNYEAQ (reference sequence).

The chain carries TRBV9 and TRBJ2-3, with D possibly called TRBD1 or TRBD2 (5 bases each). The CDR3 totals 15 residues. CDR1 and CDR2 (germline): SGDLS, YYNGEE. The V and J ends lost 0 bases and 3 bases respectively, with 11 bases between them. The CDR3 sequence is CASSVEGRETDTQYF. DNA for the CDR3: TGTGCCAGCAGCGTAGAGGGCAGGGAGACAGATACGCAGTATTTT.